The T cell receptor beta chain under discussion was sequenced for a study of identical twins. The sample holds a few counts of this clonotype. Its specificity is not known. Template switching added a universal primer binding site, and final cDNA carried unique molecular identifiers. Each CDR3 protein gets one entry after TCRdb re-called the 5' RACE reads with MiXCR. Of under 300,000 distinct CDR3 sequences in the sample, under 8.5% were seen once. Study-wide points: Modelling underestimated the level of out-of-frame TCR alpha sharing observed in monozygotic twins.

The same specimen was also included in a second study, on T cells expressing NK-cell markers.

This clonotype originated in a woman between 18 and 30 years old in good health. Sequences were obtained from CD8+ T cells sorted from blood.

CDR3 residues: CASSLAGGPHGNEQFF. Here the CDR3 DNA reads TGTGCCAGCAGTTTGGCCGGAGGGCCCCACGGCAATGAGCAGTTCTTC. The chain is built from TRBV27 and TRBJ2-1, with D perhaps matching TRBD2 (6 bases). Germline V CDR1 and CDR2: MNHEY, SMNVEV (reference sequence). The germline V and J ends were trimmed by 3 bases and 6 bases, with 18 bases remaining between them. The CDR3 length is 16 residues.